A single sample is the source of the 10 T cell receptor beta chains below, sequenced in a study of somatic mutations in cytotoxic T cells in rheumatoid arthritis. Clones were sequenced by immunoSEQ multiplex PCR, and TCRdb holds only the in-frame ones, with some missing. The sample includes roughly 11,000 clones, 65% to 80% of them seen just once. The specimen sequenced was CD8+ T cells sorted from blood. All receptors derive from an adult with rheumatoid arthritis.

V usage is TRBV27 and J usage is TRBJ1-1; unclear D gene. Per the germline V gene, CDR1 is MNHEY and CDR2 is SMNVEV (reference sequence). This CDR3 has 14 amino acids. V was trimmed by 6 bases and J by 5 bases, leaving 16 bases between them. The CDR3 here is CASSTRGVGTEAFF. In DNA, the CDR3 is TGTGCCAGCAGCACCCGCGGGGTGGGAACTGAAGCTTTCTTT.

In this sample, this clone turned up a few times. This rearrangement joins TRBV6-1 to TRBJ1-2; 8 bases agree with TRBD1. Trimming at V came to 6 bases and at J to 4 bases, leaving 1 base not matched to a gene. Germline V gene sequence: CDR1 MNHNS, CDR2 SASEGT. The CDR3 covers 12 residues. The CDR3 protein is CASRDRAYGYTF. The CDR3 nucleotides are TGTGCCAGCAGGGACAGGGCCTATGGCTACACCTTC.

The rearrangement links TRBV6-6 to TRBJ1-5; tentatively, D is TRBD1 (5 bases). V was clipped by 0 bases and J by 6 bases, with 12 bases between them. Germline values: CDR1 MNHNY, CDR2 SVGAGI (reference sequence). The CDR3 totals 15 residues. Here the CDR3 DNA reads TGTGCCAGCAGTTACTCGCGGGGGAGTCCTCAGCCCCAGCATTTT. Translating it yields CASSYSRGSPQPQHF.

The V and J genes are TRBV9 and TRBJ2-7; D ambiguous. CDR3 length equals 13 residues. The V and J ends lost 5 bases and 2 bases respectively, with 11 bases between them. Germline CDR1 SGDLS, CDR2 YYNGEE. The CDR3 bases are TGTGCCAGCAGTGGACCCCGGGCCTACGAGCAGTACTTC. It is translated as CASSGPRAYEQYF.

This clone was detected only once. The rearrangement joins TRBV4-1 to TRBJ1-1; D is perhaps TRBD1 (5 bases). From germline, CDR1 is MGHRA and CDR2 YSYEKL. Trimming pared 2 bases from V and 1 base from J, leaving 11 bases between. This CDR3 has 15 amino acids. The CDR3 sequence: CASSQNQGANTEAFF. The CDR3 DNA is TGCGCCAGCAGCCAAAACCAGGGTGCGAACACTGAAGCTTTCTTT.

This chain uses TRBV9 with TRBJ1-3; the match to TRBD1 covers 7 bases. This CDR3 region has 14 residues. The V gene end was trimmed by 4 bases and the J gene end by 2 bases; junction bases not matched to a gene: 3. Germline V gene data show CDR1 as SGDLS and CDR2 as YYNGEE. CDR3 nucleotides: TGTGCCAGCAGCCCTGGGACAGCTGGAAACACCATATATTTT. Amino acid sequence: CASSPGTAGNTIYF.

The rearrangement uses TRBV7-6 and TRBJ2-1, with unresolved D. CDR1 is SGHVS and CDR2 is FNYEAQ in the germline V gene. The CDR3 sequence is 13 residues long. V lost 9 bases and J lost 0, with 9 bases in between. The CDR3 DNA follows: TGTGCCAGTACCTTGGGCTCCTACAATGAGCAGTTCTTC. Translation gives CASTLGSYNEQFF.

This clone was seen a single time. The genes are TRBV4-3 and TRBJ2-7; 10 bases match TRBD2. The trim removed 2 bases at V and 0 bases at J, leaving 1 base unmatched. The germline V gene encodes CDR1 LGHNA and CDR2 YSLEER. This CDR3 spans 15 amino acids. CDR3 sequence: CASSQIAGGSYEQYF. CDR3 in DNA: TGCGCCAGCAGCCAAATAGCGGGGGGCTCCTACGAGCAGTACTTC.

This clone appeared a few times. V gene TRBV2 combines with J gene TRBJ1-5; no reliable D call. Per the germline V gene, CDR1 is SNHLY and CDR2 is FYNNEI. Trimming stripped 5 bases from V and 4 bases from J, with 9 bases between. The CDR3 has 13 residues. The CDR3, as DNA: TGTGCCAGCAGTAGCAGCTGGAATCAGCCCCAGCATTTT. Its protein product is CASSSSWNQPQHF.

DNA of the CDR3: TGTGCCAGCAGCTTAATTTACGGGCCTGAGCAGTTCTTC. This translates into CASSLIYGPEQFF. The chain links TRBV7-3 to TRBJ2-1; D remains ambiguous. The germline V and J ends were trimmed by 1 base and 9 bases, with 10 bases remaining between them. The CDR3 loop spans 13 amino acids. In germline, CDR1 is SGHTA, CDR2 FQGTGA. The whole variable domain, remainder taken from reference TRBV7-3 and TRBJ2-1, is GAGVSQTPSNKVTEKGKYVELRCDPISGHTALYWYRQSLGQGPEFLIYFQGTGAADDSGLPNDRFFAVRPEGSVSTLKIQRTERGDSAVYLCASSLIYGPEQFFGPGTRLTVL.